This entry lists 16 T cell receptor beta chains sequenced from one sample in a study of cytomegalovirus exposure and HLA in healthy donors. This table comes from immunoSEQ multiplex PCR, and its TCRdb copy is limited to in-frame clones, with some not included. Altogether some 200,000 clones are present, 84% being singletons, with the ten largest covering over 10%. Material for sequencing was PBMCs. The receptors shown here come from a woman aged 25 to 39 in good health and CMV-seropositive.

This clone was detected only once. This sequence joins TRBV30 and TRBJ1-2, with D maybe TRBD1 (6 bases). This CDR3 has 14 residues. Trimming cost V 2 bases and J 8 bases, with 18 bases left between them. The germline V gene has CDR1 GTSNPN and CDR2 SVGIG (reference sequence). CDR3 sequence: CAWSRTLGGLGYTF. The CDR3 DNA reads TGTGCCTGGAGTCGTACGCTAGGGGGTTTAGGCTACACCTTC.

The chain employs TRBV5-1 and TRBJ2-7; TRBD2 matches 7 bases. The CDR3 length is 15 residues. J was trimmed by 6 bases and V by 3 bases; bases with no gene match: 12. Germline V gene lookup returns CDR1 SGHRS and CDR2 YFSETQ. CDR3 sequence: CASSWSSGRAGEQYF. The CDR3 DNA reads TGCGCCAGCAGCTGGTCTAGCGGACGAGCTGGCGAGCAGTACTTC. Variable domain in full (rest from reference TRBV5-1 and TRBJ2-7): KAGVTQTPRYLIKTRGQQVTLSCSPISGHRSVSWYQQTPGQGLQFLFEYFSETQRNKGNFPGRFSGRQFSNSRSEMNVSTLELGDSALYLCASSWSSGRAGEQYFGPGTRLTVT.

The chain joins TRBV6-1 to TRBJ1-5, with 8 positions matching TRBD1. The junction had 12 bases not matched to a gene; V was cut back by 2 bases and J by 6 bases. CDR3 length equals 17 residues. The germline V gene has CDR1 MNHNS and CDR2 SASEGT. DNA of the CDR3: TGTGCCAGCAGTGAATCGTGGCGACAGGGGATTTTTCAGCCCCAGCATTTT. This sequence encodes CASSESWRQGIFQPQHF.

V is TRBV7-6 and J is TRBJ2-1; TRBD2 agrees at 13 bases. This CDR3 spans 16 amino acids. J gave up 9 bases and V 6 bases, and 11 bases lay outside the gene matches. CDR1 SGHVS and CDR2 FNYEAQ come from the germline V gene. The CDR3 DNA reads TGTGCCAGCAGACAAAACCAGGGACTAGCGGGATCTGAGCAGTTCTTC. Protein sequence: CASRQNQGLAGSEQFF.

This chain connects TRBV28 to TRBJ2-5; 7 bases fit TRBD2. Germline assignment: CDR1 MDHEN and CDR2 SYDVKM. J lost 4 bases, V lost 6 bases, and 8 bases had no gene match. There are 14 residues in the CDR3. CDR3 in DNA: TGTGCCAGCAGGCCGACGGGGAGGGGAGAGACCCAGTACTTC. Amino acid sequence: CASRPTGRGETQYF.

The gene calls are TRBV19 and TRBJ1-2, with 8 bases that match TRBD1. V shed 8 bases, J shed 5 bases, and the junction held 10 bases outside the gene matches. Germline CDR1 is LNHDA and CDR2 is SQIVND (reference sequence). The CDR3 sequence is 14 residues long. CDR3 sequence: CASRQGAGSYGYTF. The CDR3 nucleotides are TGTGCCAGTCGCCAGGGGGCGGGGAGTTATGGCTACACCTTC. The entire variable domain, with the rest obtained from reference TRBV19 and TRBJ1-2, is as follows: DGGITQSPKYLFRKEGQNVTLSCEQNLNHDAMYWYRQDPGQGLRLIYYSQIVNDFQKGDIAEGYSVSREKKESFPLTVTSAQKNPTAFYLCASRQGAGSYGYTFGSGTRLTVV.

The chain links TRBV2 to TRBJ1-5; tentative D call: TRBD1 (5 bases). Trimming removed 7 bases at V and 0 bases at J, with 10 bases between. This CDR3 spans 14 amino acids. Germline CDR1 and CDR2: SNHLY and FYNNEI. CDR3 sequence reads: CASTARDSNQPQHF. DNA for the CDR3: TGTGCCAGCACGGCCAGGGATAGCAATCAGCCCCAGCATTTT.

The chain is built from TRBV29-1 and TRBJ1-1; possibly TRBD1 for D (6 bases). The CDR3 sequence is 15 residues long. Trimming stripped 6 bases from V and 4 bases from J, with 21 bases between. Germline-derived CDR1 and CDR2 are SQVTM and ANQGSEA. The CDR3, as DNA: TGCAGCGTGGAAAACCTGGGGGGGGCCCGCACTGAAGCTTTCTTT. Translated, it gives CSVENLGGARTEAFF.

This CDR3 reads CASRLTTRLGGNIQYF. In DNA, the CDR3 is TGTGCAAGTCGCTTAACCACTAGGCTCGGCGGAAACATTCAGTACTTC. V and J are TRBV12-2 and TRBJ2-4; the table gives TRBD2 as D, unverified against the DNA. TRBV12-2 is a recognized pseudogene. The CDR3 is 16 amino acids.

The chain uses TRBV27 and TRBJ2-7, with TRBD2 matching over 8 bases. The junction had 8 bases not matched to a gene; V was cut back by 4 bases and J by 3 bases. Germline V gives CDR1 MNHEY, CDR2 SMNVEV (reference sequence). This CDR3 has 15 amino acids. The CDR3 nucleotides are TGTGCCAGCAGTTGGGGGGGAGCGGGAGACTACGAGCAGTACTTC. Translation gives CASSWGGAGDYEQYF.

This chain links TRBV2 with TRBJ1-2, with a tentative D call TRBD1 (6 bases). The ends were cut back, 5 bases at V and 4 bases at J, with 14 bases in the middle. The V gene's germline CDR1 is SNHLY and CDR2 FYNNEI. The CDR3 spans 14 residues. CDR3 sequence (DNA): TGTGCCAGCAGTACAGGGTTACCCTCCTATGGCTACACCTTC. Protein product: CASSTGLPSYGYTF.

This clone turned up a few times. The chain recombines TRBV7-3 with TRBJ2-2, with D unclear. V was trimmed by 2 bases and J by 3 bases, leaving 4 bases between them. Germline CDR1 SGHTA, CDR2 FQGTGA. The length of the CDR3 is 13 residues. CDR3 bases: TGTGCCAGCAGCTTACAGGACACCGGGGAGCTGTTTTTT. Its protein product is CASSLQDTGELFF.

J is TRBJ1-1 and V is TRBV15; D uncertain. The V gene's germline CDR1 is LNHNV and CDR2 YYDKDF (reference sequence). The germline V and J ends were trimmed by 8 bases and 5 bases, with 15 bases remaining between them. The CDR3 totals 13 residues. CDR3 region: CATAAGFETEAFF. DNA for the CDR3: TGTGCCACCGCGGCTGGTTTCGAAACTGAAGCTTTCTTT.

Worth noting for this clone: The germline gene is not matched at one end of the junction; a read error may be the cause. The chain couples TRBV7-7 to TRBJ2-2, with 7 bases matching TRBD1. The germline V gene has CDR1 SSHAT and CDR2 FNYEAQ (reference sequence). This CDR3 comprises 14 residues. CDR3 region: CASRDSVNTGELFF. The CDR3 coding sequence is TGTGCTAGCAGGGACAGCGTGAACACCGGGGAGCTGTTTTTT. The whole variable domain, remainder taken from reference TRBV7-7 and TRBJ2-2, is GAGVSQSPRYKVTKRGQDVTLRCDPISSHATLYWYQQALGQGPEFLTYFNYEAQPDKSGLPSDRFSAERPEGSISTLTIQRTEQRDSAMYRCASRDSVNTGELFFGEGSRLTVL.

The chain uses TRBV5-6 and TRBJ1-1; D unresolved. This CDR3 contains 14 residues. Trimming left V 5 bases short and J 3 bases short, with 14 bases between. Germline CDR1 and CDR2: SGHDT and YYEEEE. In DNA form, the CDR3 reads TGTGCCAGCAGAAGAGGGTTCCGGGACACTGAAGCTTTCTTT. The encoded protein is CASRRGFRDTEAFF.

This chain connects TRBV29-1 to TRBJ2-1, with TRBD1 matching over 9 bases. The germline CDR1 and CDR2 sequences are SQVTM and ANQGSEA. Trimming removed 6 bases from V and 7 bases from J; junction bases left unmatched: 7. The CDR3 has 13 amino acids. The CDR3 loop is CSVDRGPPNEQFF. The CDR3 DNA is TGCAGCGTGGACAGGGGACCGCCGAATGAGCAGTTCTTC.